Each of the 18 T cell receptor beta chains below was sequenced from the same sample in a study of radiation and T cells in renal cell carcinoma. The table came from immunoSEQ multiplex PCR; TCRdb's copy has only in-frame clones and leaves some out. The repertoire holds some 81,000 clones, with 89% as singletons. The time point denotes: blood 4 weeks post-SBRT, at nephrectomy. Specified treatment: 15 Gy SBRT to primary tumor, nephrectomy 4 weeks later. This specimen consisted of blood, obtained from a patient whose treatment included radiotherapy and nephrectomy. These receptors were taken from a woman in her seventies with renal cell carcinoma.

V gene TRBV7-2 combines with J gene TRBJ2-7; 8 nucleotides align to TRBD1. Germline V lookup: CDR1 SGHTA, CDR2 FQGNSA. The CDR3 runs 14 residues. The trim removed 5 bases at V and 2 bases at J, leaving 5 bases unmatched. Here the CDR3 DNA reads TGTGCCAGCAGCACACAGACAGGGGCCTACGAGCAGTACTTC. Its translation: CASSTQTGAYEQYF.

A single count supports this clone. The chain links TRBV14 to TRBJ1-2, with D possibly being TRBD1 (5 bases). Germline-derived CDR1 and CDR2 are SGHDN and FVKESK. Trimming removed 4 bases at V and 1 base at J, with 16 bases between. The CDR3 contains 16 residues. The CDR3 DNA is TGTGCCAGCAGCCCCCAGGGTAGCAGGCTTAACTATGGCTACACCTTC. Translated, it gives CASSPQGSRLNYGYTF.

CDR3 protein: CASSVNGLNTEAFF. In nucleotides, the CDR3 is TGTGCCAGCTCGGTTAACGGGCTGAACACTGAAGCTTTCTTT. V gene TRBV18 combines with J gene TRBJ1-1, with D unresolved. The V end lost 6 bases, the J end lost 0 bases, and 11 bases lay between the germline ends. This CDR3 spans 14 amino acids. Germline loops: CDR1 KGHSH, CDR2 LQKENI.

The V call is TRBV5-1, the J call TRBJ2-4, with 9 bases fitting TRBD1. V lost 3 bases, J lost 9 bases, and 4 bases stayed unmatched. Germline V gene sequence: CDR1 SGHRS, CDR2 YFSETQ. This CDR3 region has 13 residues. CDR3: CASSSGQGTIQYF. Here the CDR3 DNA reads TGCGCCAGCAGCTCCGGACAGGGGACCATTCAGTACTTC.

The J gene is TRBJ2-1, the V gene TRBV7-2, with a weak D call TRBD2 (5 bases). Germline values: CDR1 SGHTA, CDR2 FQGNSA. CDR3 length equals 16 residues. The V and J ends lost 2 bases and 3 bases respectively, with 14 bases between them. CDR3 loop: CASSLLGLVRYNEQFF. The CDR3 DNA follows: TGTGCCAGCAGCTTACTCGGACTGGTACGCTACAATGAGCAGTTCTTC. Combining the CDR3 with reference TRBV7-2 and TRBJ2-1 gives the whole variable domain GAGVSQSPSNKVTEKGKDVELRCDPISGHTALYWYRQSLGQGLEFLIYFQGNSAPDKSGLPSDRFSAERTGGSVSTLTIQRTQQEDSAVYLCASSLLGLVRYNEQFFGPGTRLTVL.

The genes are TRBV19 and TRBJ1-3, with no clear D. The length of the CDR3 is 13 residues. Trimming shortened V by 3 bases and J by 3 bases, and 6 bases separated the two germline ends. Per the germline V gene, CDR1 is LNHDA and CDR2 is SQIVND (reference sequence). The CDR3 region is CASSIDRGNTIYF. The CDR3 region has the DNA TGTGCCAGTAGTATTGACCGTGGAAACACCATATATTTT.

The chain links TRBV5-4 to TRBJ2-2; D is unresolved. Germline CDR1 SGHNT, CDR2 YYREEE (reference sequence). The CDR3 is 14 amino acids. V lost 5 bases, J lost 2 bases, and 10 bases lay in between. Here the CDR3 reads CASSPLQNTGELFF. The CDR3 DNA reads TGTGCCAGCAGTCCTCTGCAAAACACCGGGGAGCTGTTTTTT.

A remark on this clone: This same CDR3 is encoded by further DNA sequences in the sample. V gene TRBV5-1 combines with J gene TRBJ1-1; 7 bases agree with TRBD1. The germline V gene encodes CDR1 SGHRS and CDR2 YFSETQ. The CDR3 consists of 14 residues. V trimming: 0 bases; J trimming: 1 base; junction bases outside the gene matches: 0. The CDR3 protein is CASSLAGGNTEAFF. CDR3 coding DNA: TGCGCCAGCAGCTTGGCAGGGGGGAACACTGAAGCTTTCTTT.

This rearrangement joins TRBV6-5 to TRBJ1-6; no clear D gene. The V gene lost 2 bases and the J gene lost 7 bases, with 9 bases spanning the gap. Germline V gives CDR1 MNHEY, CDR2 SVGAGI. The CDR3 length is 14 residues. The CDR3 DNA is TGTGCCAGCAGTTACGATTTCACCAATTCACCCCTCCACTTT. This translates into CASSYDFTNSPLHF.

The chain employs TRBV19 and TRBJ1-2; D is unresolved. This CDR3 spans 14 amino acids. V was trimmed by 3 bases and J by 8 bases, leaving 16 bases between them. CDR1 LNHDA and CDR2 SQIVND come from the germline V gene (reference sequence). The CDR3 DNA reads TGTGCCAGTAGTATCAACCCACGGGCGAGGGGCTACACCTTC. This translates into CASSINPRARGYTF.

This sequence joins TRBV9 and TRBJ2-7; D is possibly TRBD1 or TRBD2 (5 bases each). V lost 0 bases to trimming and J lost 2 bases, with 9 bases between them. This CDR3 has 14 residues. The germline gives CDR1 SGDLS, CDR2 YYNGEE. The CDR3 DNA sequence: TGTGCCAGCAGCGTAGGAGGGGATGCCTACGAGCAGTACTTC. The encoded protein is CASSVGGDAYEQYF. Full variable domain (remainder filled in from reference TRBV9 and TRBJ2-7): DSGVTQTPKHLITATGQRVTLRCSPRSGDLSVYWYQQSLDQGLQFLIQYYNGEERAKGNILERFSAQQFPDLHSELNLSSLELGDSALYFCASSVGGDAYEQYFGPGTRLTVT.

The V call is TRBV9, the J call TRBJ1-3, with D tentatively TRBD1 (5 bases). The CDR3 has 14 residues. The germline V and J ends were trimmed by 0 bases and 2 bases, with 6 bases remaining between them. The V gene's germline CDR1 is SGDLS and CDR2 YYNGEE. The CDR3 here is CASSVGDPGNTIYF. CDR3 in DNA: TGTGCCAGCAGCGTAGGGGACCCTGGAAACACCATATATTTT.

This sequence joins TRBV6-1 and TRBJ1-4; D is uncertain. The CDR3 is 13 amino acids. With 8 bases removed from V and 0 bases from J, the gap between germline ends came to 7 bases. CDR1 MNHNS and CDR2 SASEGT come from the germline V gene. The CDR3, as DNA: TGTGCCAGCGAGGCAGCAACTAATGAAAAACTGTTTTTT. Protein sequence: CASEAATNEKLFF.

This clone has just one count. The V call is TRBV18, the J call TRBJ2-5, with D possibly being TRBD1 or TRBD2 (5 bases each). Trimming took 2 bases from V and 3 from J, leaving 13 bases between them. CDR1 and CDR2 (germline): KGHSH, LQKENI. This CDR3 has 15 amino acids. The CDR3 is CASSPILGPKETQYF. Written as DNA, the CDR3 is TGTGCCAGCTCACCAATCTTGGGACCTAAAGAGACCCAGTACTTC.

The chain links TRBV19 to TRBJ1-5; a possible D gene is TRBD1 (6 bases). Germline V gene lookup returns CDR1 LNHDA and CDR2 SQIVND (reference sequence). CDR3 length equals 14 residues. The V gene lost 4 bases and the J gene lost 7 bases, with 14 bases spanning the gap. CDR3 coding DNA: TGTGCCAGTAGTACAGACAGGACTCAACAGCCCCAGCATTTT. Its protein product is CASSTDRTQQPQHF.

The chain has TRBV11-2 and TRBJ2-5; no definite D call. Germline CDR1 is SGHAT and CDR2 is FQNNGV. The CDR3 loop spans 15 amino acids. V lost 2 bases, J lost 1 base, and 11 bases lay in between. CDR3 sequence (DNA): TGTGCCAGCAGCTTATCAGTGGGCGGCCAAGAGACCCAGTACTTC. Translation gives CASSLSVGGQETQYF. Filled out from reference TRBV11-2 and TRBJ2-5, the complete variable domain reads EAGVAQSPRYKIIEKRQSVAFWCNPISGHATLYWYQQILGQGPKLLIQFQNNGVVDDSQLPKDRFSAERLKGVDSTLKIQPAKLEDSAVYLCASSLSVGGQETQYFGPGTRLLVL.

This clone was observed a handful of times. The CDR3 DNA sequence: TGTGCCAGCAGCAAGGACCGAATCAATCAGCCCCAGCATTTT. It codes for CASSKDRINQPQHF. V gene TRBV7-9 combines with J gene TRBJ1-5, with D hard to call. V lost 5 bases and J 3 bases, leaving 11 bases between the germline ends. The CDR3 extends over 14 amino acids. Germline V gene lookup returns CDR1 SEHNR and CDR2 FQNEAQ (reference sequence). Drawing the rest from reference TRBV7-9 and TRBJ1-5, the complete variable domain is DTGVSQNPRHKITKRGQNVTFRCDPISEHNRLYWYRQTLGQGPEFLTYFQNEAQLEKSRLLSDRFSAERPKGSFSTLEIQRTEQGDSAMYLCASSKDRINQPQHFGDGTRLSIL.

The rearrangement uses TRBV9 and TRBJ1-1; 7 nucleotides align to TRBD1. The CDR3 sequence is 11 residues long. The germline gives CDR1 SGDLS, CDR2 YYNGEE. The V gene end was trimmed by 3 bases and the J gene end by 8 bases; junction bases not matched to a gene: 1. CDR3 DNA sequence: TGTGCCAGCAGCGCGACAGGGGAAGCTTTCTTT. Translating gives CASSATGEAFF.